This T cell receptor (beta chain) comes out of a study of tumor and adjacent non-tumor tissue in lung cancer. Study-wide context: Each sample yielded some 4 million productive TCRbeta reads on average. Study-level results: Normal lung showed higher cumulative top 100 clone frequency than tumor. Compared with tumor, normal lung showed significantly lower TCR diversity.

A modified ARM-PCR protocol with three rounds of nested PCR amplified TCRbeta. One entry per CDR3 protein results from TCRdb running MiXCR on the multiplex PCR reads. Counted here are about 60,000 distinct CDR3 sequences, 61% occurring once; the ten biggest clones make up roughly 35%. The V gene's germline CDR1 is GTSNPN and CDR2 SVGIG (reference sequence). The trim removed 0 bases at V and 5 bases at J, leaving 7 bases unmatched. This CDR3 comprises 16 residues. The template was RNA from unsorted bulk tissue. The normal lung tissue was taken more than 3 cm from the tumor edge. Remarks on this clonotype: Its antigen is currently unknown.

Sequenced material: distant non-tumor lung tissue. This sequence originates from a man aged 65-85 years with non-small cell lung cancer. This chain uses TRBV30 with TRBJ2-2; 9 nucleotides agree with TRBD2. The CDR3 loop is CAWSVRTSGYTGELFF. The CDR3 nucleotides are TGTGCCTGGAGTGTACGTACTAGCGGGTATACCGGGGAGCTGTTTTTT.